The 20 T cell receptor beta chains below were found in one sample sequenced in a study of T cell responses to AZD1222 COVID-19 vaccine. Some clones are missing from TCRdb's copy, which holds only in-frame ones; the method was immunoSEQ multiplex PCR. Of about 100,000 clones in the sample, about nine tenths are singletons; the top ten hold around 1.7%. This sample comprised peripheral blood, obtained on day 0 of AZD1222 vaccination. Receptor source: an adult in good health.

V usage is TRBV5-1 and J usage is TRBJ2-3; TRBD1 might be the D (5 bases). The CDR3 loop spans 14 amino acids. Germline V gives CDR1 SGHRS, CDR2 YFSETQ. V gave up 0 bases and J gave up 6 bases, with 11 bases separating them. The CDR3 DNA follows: TGCGCCAGCAGCTTGGCCAGGGTAGGTGATACGCAGTATTTT. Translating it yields CASSLARVGDTQYF.

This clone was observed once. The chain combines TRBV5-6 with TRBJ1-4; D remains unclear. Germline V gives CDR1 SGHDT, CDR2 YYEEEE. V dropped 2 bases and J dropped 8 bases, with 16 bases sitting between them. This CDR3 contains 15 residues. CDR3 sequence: CASSLSTQLWEKLFF. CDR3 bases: TGTGCCAGCAGCTTAAGTACTCAACTCTGGGAAAAACTGTTTTTT.

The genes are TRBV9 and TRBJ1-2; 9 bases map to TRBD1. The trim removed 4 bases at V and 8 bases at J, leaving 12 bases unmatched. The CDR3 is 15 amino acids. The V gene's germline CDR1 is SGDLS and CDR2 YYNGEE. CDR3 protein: CASSQTDRGSWGYTF. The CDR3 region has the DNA TGTGCCAGCAGCCAAACCGACAGGGGGTCTTGGGGCTACACCTTC.

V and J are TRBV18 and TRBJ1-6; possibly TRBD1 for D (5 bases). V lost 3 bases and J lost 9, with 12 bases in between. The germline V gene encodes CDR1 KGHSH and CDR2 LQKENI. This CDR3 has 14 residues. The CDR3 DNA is TGTGCCAGCTCACCGCGGGGGACCCTTTCACCCCTCCACTTT. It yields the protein CASSPRGTLSPLHF.

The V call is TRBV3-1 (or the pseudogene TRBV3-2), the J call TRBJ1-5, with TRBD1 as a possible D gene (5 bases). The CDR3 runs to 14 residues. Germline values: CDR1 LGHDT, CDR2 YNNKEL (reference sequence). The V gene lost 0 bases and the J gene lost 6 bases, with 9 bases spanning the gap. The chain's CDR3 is CASSQDNGGQPQHF. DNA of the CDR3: TGTGCCAGCAGCCAAGATAACGGGGGTCAGCCCCAGCATTTT.

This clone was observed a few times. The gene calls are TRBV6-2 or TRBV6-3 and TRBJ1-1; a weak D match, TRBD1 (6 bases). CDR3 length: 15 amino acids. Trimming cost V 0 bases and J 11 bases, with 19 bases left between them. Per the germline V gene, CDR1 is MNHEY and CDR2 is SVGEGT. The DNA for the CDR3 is TGTGCCAGCAGTTACTCGACGCGACAGGACACGCTCGCTTTCTTT. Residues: CASSYSTRQDTLAFF.

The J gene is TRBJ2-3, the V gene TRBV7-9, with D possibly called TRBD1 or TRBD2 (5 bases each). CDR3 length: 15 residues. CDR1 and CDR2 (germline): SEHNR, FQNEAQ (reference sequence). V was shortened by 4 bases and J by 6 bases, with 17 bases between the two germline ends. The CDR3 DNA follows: TGTGCCAGCAGCTCGGGACGGATTTCTTGGGATACGCAGTATTTT. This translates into CASSSGRISWDTQYF.

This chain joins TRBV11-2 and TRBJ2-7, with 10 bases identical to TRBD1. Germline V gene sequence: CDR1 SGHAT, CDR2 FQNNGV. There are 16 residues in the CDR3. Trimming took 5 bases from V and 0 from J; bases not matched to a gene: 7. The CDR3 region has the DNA TGTGCCAGCAGCCGATCCGGGACAGGGGCCTCCTACGAGCAGTACTTC. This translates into CASSRSGTGASYEQYF.

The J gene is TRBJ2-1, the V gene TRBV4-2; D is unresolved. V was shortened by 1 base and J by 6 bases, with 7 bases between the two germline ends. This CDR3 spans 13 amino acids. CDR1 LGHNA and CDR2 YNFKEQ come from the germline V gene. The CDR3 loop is CASSQGGSNEQFF. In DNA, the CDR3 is TGTGCCAGCAGCCAAGGAGGAAGCAATGAGCAGTTCTTC.

The CDR3 region is CASSPGSGANVLTF. CDR3 nucleotide sequence: TGTGCCAGCAGTCCAGGGTCTGGGGCCAACGTCCTGACTTTC. The rearrangement uses TRBV6-5 and TRBJ2-6, with TRBD1 as a possible D gene (5 bases). Trimming took off 5 bases at V and 1 base at J, with 6 bases between the two ends. Germline-derived CDR1 and CDR2 are MNHEY and SVGAGI. The CDR3 spans 14 residues.

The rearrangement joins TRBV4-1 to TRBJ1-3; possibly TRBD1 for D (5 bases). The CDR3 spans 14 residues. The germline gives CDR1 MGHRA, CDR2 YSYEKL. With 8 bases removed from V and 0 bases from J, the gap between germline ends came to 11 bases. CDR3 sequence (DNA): TGCGCCAGCCACGCCCAGGGCTCTGGAAACACCATATATTTT. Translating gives CASHAQGSGNTIYF.

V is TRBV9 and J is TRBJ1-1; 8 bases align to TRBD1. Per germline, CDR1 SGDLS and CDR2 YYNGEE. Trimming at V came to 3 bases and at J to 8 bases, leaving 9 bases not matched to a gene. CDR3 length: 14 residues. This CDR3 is CASSAEDRVVEAFF. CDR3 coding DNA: TGTGCCAGCAGCGCCGAGGACAGGGTGGTGGAAGCTTTCTTT. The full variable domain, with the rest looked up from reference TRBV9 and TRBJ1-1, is DSGVTQTPKHLITATGQRVTLRCSPRSGDLSVYWYQQSLDQGLQFLIQYYNGEERAKGNILERFSAQQFPDLHSELNLSSLELGDSALYFCASSAEDRVVEAFFGQGTRLTVV.

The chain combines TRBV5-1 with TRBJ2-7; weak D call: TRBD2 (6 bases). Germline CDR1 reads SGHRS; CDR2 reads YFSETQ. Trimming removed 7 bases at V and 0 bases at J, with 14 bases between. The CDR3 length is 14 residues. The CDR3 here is CASRLSGTSYEQYF. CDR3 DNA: TGCGCCAGCCGTCTTAGCGGAACCTCCTACGAGCAGTACTTC.

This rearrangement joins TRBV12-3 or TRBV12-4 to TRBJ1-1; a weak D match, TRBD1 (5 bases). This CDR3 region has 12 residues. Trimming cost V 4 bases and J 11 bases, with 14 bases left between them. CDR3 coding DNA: TGTGCCAGCAGTTCCCAAGCGGGGGGGGCTTTCTTT. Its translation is CASSSQAGGAFF.

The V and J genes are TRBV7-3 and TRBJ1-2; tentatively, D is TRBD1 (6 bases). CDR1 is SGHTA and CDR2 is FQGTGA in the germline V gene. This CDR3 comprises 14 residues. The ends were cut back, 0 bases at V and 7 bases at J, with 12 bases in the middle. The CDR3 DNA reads TGTGCCAGCAGCTTAACCCGGACAGCTGTTGGCTACACCTTC. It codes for CASSLTRTAVGYTF.

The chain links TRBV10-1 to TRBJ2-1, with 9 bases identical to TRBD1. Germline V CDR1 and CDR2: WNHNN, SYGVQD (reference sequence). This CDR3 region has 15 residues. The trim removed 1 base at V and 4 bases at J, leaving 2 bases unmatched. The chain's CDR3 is CASSEFGTGYNEQFF. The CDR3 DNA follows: TGCGCCAGCAGTGAGTTCGGGACAGGGTACAATGAGCAGTTCTTC.

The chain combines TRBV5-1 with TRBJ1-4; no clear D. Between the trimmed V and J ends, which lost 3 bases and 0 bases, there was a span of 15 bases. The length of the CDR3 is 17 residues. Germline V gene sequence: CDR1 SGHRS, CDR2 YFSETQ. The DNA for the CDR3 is TGCGCCAGCAGCTGGGGTAGGACGCTGACAACTAATGAAAAACTGTTTTTT. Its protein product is CASSWGRTLTTNEKLFF.

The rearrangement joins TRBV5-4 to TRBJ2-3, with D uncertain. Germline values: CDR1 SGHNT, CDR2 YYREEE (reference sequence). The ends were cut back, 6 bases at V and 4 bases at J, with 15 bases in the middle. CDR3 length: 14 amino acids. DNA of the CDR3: TGTGCCAGCACCCTTGGCAGAAGGTCAGATACGCAGTATTTT. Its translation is CASTLGRRSDTQYF.

The CDR3 bases are TGTGCCTGGAGAGGGGGGCCGGGAAACACCGGGGAGCTGTTTTTT. The encoded protein is CAWRGGPGNTGELFF. The chain employs TRBV30 and TRBJ2-2, with D possibly called TRBD1 or TRBD2 (6 bases each). The CDR3 loop spans 15 amino acids. V was clipped by 3 bases and J by 2 bases, with 13 bases between them. Germline V gene sequence: CDR1 GTSNPN, CDR2 SVGIG (reference sequence).

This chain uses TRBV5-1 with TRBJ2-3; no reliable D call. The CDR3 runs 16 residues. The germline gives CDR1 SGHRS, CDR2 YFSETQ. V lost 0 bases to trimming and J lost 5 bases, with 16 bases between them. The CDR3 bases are TGCGCCAGCAGCTTGGGCACTCTCATGGGTGAAGATACGCAGTATTTT. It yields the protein CASSLGTLMGEDTQYF.